This T cell receptor (beta chain) stems from a study of shared clonotypes between healthy human individuals. At the level of the study: Each donor's CD8 memory used one plate, CD8 naive two, each CD4 subset three. Broader study findings: Generally, naive subsets came out with larger estimated richness than memory subsets.

About this clone itself: The antigen is undetermined.

Sorted subsets were amplified in replicate PCRs using 150 to 250 ng DNA, 30,000 to 35,000 T cell genomes. The data were produced by immunoSEQ multiplex PCR, yet TCRdb's version contains in-frame clones alone and is incomplete. The sample gives 950,000 to 1,100,000 clones, about 76% of which show up once; 1.4% is in the top ten. The CDR3 is 18 residues long. Germline-derived CDR1 and CDR2 are LNHDA and SQIVND (reference sequence). V shed 5 bases and J 3 bases; nucleotides not matched to a gene: 15. What was sequenced was memory CD4+ T cells sorted from blood. Subset of the sample: CD45RA-negative fraction. This rearrangement joins TRBV19 to TRBJ1-2, with TRBD1 matching 10 bases. This TCR was sampled from a man aged 18 to 29 in good health. The CDR3 spells CASSPLVPGQGMDYGYTF. CDR3 coding DNA: TGTGCCAGTAGTCCCCTGGTCCCGGGACAGGGGATGGACTATGGCTACACCTTC.